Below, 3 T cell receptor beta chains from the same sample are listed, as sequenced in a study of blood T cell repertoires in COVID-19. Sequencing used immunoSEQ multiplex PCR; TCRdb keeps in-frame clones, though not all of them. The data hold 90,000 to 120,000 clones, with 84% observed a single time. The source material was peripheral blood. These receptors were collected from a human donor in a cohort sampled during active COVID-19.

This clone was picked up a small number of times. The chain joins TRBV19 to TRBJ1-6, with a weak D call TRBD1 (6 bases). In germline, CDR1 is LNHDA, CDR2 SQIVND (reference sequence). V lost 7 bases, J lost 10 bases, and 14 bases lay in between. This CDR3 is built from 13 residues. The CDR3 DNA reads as TGTGCCAGTACAAGACAGGCTTCCTCACCCCTCCACTTT. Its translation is CASTRQASSPLHF.

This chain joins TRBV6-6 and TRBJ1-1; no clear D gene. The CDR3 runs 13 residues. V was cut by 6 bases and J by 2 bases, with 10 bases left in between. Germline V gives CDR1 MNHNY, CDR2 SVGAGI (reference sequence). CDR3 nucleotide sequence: TGTGCCAGCAGCCAACCAGGAAACACTGAAGCTTTCTTT. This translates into CASSQPGNTEAFF.

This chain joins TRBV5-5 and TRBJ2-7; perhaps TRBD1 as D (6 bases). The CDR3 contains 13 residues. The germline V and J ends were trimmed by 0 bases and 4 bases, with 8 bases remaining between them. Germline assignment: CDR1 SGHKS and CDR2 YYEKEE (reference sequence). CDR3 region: CASSLVRGYEQYF. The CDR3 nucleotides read TGTGCCAGCAGCTTGGTAAGGGGGTACGAGCAGTACTTC. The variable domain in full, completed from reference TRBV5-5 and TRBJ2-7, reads DAGVTQSPTHLIKTRGQQVTLRCSPISGHKSVSWYQQVLGQGPQFIFQYYEKEERGRGNFPDRFSARQFPNYSSELNVNALLLGDSALYLCASSLVRGYEQYFGPGTRLTVT.